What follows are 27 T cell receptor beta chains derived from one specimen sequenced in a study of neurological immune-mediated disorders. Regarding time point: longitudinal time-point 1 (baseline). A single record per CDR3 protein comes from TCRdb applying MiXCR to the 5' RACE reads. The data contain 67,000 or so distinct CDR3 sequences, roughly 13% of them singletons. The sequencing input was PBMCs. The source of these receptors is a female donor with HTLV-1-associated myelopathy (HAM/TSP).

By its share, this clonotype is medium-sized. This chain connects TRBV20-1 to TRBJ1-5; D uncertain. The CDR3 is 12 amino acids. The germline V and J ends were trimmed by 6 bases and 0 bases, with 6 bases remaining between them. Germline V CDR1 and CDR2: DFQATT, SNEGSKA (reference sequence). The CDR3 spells CSARHSNQPQHF. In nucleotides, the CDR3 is TGCAGTGCCCGACATAGCAATCAGCCCCAGCATTTT.

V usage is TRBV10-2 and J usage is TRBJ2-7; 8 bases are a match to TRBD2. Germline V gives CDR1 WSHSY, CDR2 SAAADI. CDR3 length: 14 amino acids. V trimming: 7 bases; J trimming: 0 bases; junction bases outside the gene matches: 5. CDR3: CASNGGGPSYEQYF. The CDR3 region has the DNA TGCGCCAGCAACGGCGGGGGGCCCTCCTACGAGCAGTACTTC.

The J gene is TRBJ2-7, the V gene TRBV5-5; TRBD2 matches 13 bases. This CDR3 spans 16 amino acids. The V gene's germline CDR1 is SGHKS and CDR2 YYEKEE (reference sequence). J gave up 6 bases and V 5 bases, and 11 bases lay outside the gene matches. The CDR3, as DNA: TGTGCCAGCAGACGGACTAGCGGGGGTCTCCTGGGCGAGCAGTACTTC. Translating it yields CASRRTSGGLLGEQYF.

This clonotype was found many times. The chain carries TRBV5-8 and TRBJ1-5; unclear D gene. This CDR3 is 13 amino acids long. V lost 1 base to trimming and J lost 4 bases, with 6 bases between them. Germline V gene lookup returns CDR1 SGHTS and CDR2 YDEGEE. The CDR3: CASSLYVNQPQHF. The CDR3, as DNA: TGTGCCAGCAGCTTGTACGTAAATCAGCCCCAGCATTTT. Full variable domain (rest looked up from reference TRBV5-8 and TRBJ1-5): EAGVTQSPTHLIKTRGQQATLRCSPISGHTSVYWYQQALGLGLQFLLWYDEGEERNRGNFPPRFSGRQFPNYSSELNVNALELEDSALYLCASSLYVNQPQHFGDGTRLSIL.

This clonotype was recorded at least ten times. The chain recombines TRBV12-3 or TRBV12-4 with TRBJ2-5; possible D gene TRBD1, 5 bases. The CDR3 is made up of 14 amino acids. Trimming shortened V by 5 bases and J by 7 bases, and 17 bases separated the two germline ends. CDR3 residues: CASSAGFTRRTQYF. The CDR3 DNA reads TGTGCCAGCAGTGCAGGGTTTACGAGACGGACCCAGTACTTC.

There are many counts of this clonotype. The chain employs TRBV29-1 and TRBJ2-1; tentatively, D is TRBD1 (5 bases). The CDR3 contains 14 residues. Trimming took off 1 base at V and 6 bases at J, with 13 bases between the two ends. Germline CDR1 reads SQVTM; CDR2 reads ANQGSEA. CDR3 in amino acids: CSVEGDQGSNEQFF. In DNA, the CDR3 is TGCAGCGTTGAAGGGGATCAGGGTTCCAATGAGCAGTTCTTC.

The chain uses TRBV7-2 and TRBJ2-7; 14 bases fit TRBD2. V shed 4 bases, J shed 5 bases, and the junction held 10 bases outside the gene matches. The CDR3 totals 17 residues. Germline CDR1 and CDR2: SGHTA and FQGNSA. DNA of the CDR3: TGTGCCAGCAGCTCTGGACGACTAGCGGGGGGGATCCACGAGCAGTACTTC. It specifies CASSSGRLAGGIHEQYF.

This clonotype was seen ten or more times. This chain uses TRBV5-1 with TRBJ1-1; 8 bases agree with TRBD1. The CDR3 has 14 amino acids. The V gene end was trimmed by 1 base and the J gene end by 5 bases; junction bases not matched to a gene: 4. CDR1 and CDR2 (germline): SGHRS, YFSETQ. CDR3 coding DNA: TGCGCCAGCAGCTTGCAGGGGGCGAGAACTGAAGCTTTCTTT. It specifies CASSLQGARTEAFF.

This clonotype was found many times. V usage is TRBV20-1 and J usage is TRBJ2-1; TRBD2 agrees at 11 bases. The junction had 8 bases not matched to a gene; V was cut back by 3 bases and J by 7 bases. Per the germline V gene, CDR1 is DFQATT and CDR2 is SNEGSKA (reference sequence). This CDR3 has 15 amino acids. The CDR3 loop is CSARKLAGGTNEQFF. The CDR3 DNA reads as TGCAGTGCTAGGAAGCTAGCGGGGGGCACGAATGAGCAGTTCTTC.

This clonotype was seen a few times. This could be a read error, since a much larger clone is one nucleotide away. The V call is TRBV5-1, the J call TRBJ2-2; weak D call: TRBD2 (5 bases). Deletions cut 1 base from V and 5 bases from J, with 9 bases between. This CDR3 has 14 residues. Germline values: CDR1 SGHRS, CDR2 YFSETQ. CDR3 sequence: CASSLTSGTGELFF. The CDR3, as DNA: TGCGCCAGCAGCTTGACCTCGGGGACCGGGGAGCTGTTTTTT.

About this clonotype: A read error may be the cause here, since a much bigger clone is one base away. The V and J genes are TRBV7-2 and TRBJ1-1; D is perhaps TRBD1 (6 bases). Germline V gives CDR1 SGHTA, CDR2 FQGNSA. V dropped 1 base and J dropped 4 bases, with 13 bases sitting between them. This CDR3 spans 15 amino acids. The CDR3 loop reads CASSLEGGMSTEAFF. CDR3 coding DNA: TGTGCCAGCAGCTTAGAGGGGGGCATGAGCACTGAAGCTTTCTTT.

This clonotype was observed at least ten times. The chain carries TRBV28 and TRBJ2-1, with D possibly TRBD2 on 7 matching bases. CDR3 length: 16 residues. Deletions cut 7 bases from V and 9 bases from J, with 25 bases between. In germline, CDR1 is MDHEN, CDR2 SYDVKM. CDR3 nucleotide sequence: TGTGCCAGCACCGTAGGGGGGGGCGGGACCTCCGGTGAGCAGTTCTTC. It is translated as CASTVGGGGTSGEQFF.

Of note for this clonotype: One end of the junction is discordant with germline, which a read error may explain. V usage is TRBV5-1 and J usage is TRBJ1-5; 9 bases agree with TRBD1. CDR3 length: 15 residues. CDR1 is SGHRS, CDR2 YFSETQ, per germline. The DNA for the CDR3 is TGCACCAGCAGCCCGGGGACAGGGATCGCACAGCCCCTGCATTTT. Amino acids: CTSSPGTGIAQPLHF.

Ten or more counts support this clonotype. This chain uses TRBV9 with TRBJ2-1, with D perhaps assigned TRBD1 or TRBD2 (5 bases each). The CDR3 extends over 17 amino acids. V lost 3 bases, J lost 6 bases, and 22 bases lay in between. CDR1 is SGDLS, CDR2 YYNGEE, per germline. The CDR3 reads CASSDPGLQRRSNEQFF. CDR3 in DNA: TGTGCCAGCAGCGATCCGGGGCTGCAGCGGAGGAGCAATGAGCAGTTCTTC.

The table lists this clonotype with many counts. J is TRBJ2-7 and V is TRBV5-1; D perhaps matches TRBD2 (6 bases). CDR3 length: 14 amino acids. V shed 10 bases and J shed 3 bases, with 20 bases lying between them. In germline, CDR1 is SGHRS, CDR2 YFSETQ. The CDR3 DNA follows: TGCGCCTCAGCAGCCCGGTCGGGAGACTACGAGCAGTACTTC. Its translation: CASAARSGDYEQYF.

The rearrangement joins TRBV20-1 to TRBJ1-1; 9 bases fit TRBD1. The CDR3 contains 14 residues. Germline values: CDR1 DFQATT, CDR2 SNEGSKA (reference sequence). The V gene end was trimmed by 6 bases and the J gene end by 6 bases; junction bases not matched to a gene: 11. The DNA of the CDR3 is TGCAGTGCACGGACAGGGGCCAAGGCGGCTGAAGCTTTCTTT. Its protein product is CSARTGAKAAEAFF.

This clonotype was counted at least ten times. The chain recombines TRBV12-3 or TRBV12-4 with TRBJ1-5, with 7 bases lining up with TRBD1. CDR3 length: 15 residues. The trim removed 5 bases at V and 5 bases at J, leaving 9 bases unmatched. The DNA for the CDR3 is TGTGCCAGCAGTCGCGATACAGGGGCGGATCAGCCCCAGCATTTT. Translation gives CASSRDTGADQPQHF.

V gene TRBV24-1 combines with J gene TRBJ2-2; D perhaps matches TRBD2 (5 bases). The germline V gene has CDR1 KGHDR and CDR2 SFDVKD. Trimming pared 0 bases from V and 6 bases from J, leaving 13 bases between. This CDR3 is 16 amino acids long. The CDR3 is CATSDLLGVNAGELFF. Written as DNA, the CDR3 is TGTGCCACCAGTGATTTGCTCGGGGTCAACGCCGGGGAGCTGTTTTTT.

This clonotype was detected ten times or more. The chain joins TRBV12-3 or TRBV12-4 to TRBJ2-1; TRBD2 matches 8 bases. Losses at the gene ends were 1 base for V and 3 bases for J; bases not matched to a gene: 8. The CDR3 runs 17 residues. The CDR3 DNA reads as TGTGCCAGCAGTTTAGGGACGGTGGCGGGAGGCTACAATGAGCAGTTCTTC. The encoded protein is CASSLGTVAGGYNEQFF.

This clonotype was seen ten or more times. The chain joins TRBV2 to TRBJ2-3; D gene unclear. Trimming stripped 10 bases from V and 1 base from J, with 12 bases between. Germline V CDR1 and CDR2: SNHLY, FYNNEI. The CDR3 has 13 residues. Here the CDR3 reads CAISEWRTDTQYF. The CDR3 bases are TGTGCCATCAGCGAATGGCGCACAGATACGCAGTATTTT.

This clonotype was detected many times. The CDR3 bases are TGTGCCAGCAGCAAGGTTTCGGGGTATCAAGGTGGCTACACCTTC. Protein sequence: CASSKVSGYQGGYTF. The chain combines TRBV6-6 with TRBJ1-2; the D is unclear. The V gene's germline CDR1 is MNHNY and CDR2 SVGAGI (reference sequence). V was shortened by 6 bases and J by 7 bases, with 21 bases between the two germline ends. This CDR3 spans 15 amino acids.

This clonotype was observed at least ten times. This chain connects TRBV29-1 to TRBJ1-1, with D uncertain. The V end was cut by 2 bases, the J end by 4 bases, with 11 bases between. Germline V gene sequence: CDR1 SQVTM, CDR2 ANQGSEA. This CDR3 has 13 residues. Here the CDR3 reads CSVELGGGTEAFF. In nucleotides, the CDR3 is TGCAGCGTTGAACTGGGTGGCGGCACTGAAGCTTTCTTT.

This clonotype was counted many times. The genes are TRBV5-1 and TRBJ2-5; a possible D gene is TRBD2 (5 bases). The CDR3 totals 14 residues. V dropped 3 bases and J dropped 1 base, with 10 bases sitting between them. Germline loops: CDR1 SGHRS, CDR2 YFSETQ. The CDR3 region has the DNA TGCGCCAGCAGCTCCACTAGTTCCCAAGAGACCCAGTACTTC. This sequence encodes CASSSTSSQETQYF.

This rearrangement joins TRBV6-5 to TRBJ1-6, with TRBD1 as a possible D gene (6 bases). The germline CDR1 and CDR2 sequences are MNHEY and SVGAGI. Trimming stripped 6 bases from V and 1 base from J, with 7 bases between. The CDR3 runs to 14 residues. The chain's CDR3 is CASRQGSYNSPLHF. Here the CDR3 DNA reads TGTGCCAGCAGACAGGGTTCCTATAATTCACCCCTCCACTTT.

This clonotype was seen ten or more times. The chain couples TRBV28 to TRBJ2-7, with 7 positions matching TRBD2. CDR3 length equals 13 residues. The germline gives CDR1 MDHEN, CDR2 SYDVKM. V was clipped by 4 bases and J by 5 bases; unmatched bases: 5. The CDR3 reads CASSWGGTHEQYF. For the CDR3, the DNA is TGTGCCAGCAGTTGGGGGGGGACCCACGAGCAGTACTTC.

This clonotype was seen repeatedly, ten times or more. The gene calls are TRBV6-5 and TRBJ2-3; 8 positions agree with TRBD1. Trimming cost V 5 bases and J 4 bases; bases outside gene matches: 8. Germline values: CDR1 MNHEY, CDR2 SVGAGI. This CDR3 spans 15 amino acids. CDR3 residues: CASSRQGRSADTQYF. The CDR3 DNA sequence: TGTGCCAGCAGTAGACAGGGGAGATCTGCAGATACGCAGTATTTT.

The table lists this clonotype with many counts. The CDR3 loop reads CASRGGSYNEQFF. The CDR3 nucleotides read TGTGCCAGCAGGGGGGGCTCCTACAATGAGCAGTTCTTC. This chain uses TRBV12-3 or TRBV12-4 with TRBJ2-1; tentatively, D is TRBD2 (6 bases). Trimming removed 6 bases at V and 0 bases at J, with 6 bases between. This CDR3 spans 13 amino acids.